This TCR beta chain came from a study of cytomegalovirus exposure and HLA in healthy donors. Across the study: Earlier findings included over 90 million unique TCR beta sequences obtained from around 180 million T cells. Study-wide results and limits: The CMV antigen specificity of a few CMV-associated chains was confirmed through in vitro analysis.

About this clone: The antigen remains unidentified. One end of the junction varies from germline; a read error may be responsible.

This CDR3 is 13 amino acids long. Germline V lookup: CDR1 SSHAT, CDR2 FNYEAQ (reference sequence). PCR primers comprised 60 Vbeta and 13 Jbeta primers. Method: immunoSEQ multiplex PCR; TCRdb's copy keeps in-frame clones and lacks some. The repertoire includes 180,000 or so clones, 75% to 90% of them detected once, and roughly 4.5% sits in the top ten. The sequenced sample was PBMCs. This TCR derives from a woman aged 50 to 60 in good health and CMV-seropositive. The rearrangement uses TRBV7-7 and TRBJ2-7, with 9 bases fitting TRBD1. The CDR3, as DNA: TGTGCTAGCAGCTCGGACAGGGGTGGGGAGCAGTACTTC. As protein: CASSSDRGGEQYF.